This section outlines one T cell receptor (beta chain) sequence together with its context. Its target is unknown. The J segment lost 9 bases and the V segment lost 0 bases, leaving 6 bases of the junction unmatched. The V gene's germline CDR1 is MNHNS and CDR2 SASEGT. CDR3 length: 15 residues. The data derive from a study of human T cells and chemical hapten exposure. As for the study in general: It was small differences in pooled library volume that mainly caused per-sample TCR yields to vary.

Study-wide findings and caveats: With DPC sensitization, TCRs exceeding 1 in 1000 frequency showed no change.

Individual cDNA molecules each carried unique molecular identifiers attached by the library. Authors' processing steps: Per-sample TCR counts ranged from roughly 20,000 to 700,000, median roughly 87,000. Using its own MiXCR run on the RACE reads, TCRdb lists one record per CDR3 protein. None of the V and J calls come from the authors' own analysis; TCRdb made them. The data contain approximately 34,000 distinct CDR3 sequences, roughly 5.5% of them singletons. As for time point: healthy volunteer bleed at 6 weeks. The authors' total RNA extraction used unfractionated whole blood. The rearrangement joins TRBV6-1 to TRBJ2-1; 9 bases are a match to TRBD2. Sequences were obtained from whole blood. The TCR comes from a human donor in good health. Some clones in this sample may be carry-over from other donors' samples. CDR3 loop: CASSEASGSFGEQFF. As DNA, the CDR3 is TGTGCCAGCAGTGAAGCTAGCGGGAGTTTCGGTGAGCAGTTCTTC.